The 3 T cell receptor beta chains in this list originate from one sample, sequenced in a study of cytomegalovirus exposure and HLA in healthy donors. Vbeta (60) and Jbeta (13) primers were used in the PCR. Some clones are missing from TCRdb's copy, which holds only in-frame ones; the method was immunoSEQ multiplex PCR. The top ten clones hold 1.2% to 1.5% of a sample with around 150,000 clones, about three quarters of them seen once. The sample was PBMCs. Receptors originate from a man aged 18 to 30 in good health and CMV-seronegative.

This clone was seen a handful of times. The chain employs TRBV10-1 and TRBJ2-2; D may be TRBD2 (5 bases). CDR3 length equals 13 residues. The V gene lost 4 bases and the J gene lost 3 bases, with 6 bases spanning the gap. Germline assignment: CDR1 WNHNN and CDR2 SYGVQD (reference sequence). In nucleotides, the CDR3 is TGCGCCAGCAGTGCAGCGGACACCGGGGAGCTGTTTTTT. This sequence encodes CASSAADTGELFF.

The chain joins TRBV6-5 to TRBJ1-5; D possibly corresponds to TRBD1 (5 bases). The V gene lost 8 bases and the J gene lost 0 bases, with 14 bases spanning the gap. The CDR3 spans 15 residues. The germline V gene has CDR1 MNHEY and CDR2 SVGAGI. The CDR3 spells CASRRWDSSNQPQHF. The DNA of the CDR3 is TGTGCCAGCCGCCGATGGGACTCTAGCAATCAGCCCCAGCATTTT.

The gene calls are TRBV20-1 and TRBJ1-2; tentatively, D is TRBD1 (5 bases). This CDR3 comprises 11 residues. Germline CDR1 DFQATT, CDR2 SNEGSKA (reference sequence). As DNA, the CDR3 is TGCAGCACCGACAGCAACTATGGCTACACCTTC. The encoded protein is CSTDSNYGYTF.